The clone carrying this T cell receptor beta chain appeared once. These data are taken from a study of blood T cell repertoires in COVID-19. For the study at large: Sources were T cells, B-cell-depleted T cells, or PBMCs; the material itself was cDNA or gDNA.

Participants' own reports of clinical history determined their cohort assignment. V lost 4 bases and J lost 3; bases outside the gene matches: 1. From germline, CDR1 is SGHRS and CDR2 YFSETQ. The CDR3 runs to 14 residues. The data were produced by immunoSEQ multiplex PCR, yet TCRdb's version contains in-frame clones alone and is incomplete. The profile shows about 150,000 clones, about 80% of them singletons. The chain links TRBV5-1 to TRBJ2-1; 10 bases agree with TRBD1. The sample consisted of PBMCs or T cells enriched from blood (not recorded which). This receptor was taken from a woman in her seventies in a cohort exposed to, infected with or recovered from COVID-19 (not recorded which). The CDR3 DNA reads TGCGCCAGCAGCCGGGACAGGGGCTACAATGAGCAGTTCTTC. Translating gives CASSRDRGYNEQFF.